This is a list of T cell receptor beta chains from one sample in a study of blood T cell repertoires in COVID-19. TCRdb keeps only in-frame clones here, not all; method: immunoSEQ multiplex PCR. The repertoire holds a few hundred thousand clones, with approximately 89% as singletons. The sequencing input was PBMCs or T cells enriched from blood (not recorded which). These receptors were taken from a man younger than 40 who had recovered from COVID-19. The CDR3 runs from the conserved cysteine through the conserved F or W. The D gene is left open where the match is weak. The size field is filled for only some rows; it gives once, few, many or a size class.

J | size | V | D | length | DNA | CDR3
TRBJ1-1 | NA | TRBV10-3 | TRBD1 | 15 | TGTGCCATCAGTGAGGCAACAGGGGGCGACACTGAAGCTTTCTTT | CAISEATGGDTEAFF
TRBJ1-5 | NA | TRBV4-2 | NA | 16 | TGTGCCAGCAGCCAAGAAGGGGGAAATAGCAATCAGCCCCAGCATTTT | CASSQEGGNSNQPQHF
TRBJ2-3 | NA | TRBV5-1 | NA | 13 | TGCGCCAGCAGCTCGACAGGAGGAGATACGCAGTATTTT | CASSSTGGDTQYF
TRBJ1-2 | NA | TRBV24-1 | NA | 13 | TGTGCCACCAGCAGGAATGCAAACTATGGCTACACCTTC | CATSRNANYGYTF
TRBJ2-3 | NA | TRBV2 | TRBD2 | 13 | TGTGCCAGCAGTGAGGGACTAGCAGATACGCAGTATTTT | CASSEGLADTQYF
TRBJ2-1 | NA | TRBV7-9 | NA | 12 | TGTGCCAGCAGCCTCAGTGGCAATGAGCAGTTCTTC | CASSLSGNEQFF
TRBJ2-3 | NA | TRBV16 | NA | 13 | TGTGCCAGCAGCCAAAGGGGTTCAGATACGCAGTATTTT | CASSQRGSDTQYF
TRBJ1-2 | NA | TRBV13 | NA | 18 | TGTGCCAGCAGCTTAGTGGCCGCGCAGGGATACAATGAGCCTGGCTACACCTTC | CASSLVAAQGYNEPGYTF
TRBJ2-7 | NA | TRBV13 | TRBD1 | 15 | TGTGCCAGCAGCGACCCACAGGGGAGTATCCACGAGCAGTACTTC | CASSDPQGSIHEQYF
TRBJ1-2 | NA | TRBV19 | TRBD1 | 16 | TGTGCCAGTAGTCTCCTGGGACAGACCCCTTCCTATGGCTACACCTTC | CASSLLGQTPSYGYTF
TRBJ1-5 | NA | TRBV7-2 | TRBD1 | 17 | TGTGCCAGCAGCGTTAAAACCGGGACAGCGTTCTTCCAGCCCCAGCATTTT | CASSVKTGTAFFQPQHF
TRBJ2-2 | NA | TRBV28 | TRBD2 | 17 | TGTGCCAGCACGCCCCAGCTCTTGCGGGGGGGGTCCGGGGAGCTGTTTTTT | CASTPQLLRGGSGELFF
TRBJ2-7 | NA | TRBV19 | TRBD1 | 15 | TGTGCCAGTAGTACCGGGACAGGCCGCTCCTACGAGCAGTACTTC | CASSTGTGRSYEQYF
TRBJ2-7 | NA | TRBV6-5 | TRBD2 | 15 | TGTGCCAGCAGTTACTCGGGAGGGGACCACTACGAGCAGTACTTC | CASSYSGGDHYEQYF
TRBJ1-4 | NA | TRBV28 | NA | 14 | TGTGCCAGCAGTTTATCAGGGGTTAATGAAAAACTGTTTTTT | CASSLSGVNEKLFF
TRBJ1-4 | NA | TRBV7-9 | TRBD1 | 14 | TGTGCCAGCAGGTCGACAGGGGGGGATGAAAAACTGTTTTTT | CASRSTGGDEKLFF
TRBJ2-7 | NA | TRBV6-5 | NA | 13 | TGTGCCAGCACCGTAAACGGGGGTTACGAGCAGTACTTC | CASTVNGGYEQYF
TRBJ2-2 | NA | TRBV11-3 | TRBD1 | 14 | TGTGCCAGCAGCTTAATAGGGGGCGCCGGGGAGCTGTTTTTT | CASSLIGGAGELFF
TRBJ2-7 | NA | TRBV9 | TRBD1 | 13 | TGTGCCAGCAGCGGGACAGGGGTGAACGAGCAGTACTTC | CASSGTGVNEQYF
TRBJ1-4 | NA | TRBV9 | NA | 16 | TGTGCCAGCAGCGTAAACGCGGGGGAAACTAATGAAAAACTGTTTTTT | CASSVNAGETNEKLFF
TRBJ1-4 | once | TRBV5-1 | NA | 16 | TGCGCCAGCAGCTTGGCCCCCAGGGGAAATAATGAAAAACTGTTTTTT | CASSLAPRGNNEKLFF
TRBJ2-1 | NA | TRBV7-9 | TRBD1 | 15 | TGTGCCAGCAGCACCGGGACAGGGAGTCTAGATGAGCAGTTCTTC | CASSTGTGSLDEQFF
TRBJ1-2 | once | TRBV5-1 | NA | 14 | TGCGCCAGCAGCTTGGATGGGGGGTACTATGGCTACACCTTC | CASSLDGGYYGYTF
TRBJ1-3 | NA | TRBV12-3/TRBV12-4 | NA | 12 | TGTGCCACCGAGGGGGTTGGAAACACCATATATTTT | CATEGVGNTIYF
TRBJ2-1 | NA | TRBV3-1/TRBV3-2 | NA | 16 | TGTGCCAGCAGCCAACCTCGACTGGGCGGGCGTAATGAGCAGTTCTTC | CASSQPRLGGRNEQFF
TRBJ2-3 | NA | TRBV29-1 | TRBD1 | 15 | TGCAGCGTTGAAGATCAGAAAGACAGGGGCGATACGCAGTATTTT | CSVEDQKDRGDTQYF
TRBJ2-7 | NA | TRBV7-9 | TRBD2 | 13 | TGTGCCAGCAGCTTAGTCCGGGAGGCCGAGCAGTACTTC | CASSLVREAEQYF
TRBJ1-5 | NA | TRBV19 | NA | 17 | TGTGCCAGTAGTATAAAGCTTACAGGATATAGCAGTCAGCCCCAGCATTTT | CASSIKLTGYSSQPQHF
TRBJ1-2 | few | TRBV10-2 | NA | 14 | TGCGCCAGCAGTGAGTCTACAGACCACTATGGCTACACCTTC | CASSESTDHYGYTF
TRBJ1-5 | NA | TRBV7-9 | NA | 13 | TGTGCCAGCAGGGGGGGAGAGCGTCAGCCCCAGCATTTT | CASRGGERQPQHF
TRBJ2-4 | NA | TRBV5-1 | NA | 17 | TGCGCCAGCAGCTCCACTTCAAAGCAGGCCGGGATCAACATTCAGTACTTC | CASSSTSKQAGINIQYF
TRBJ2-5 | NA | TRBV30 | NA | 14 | TGTGCCTGGACCCAAACTAGTTGGGTCGAGACCCAGTACTTC | CAWTQTSWVETQYF
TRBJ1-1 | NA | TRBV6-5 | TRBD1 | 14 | TGTGCCAGCTTCCGGGACAGGGTAACAGTTGAAGCTTTCTTT | CASFRDRVTVEAFF
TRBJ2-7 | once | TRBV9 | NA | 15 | TGTGCCAGCAGCGTAGGGACTCTATCTTACTACGAGCAGTACTTC | CASSVGTLSYYEQYF
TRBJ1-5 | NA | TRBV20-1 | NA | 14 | TGCAGTGCGAGTGGGGGGGGAGGCAATCAGCCCCAGCATTTT | CSASGGGGNQPQHF
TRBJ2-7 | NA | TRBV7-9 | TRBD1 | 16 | TGTGCCAGCAGCCCGGGAGACGGGACAGGGACCTACGAGCAGTACTTC | CASSPGDGTGTYEQYF
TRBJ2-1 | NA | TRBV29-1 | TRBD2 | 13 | TGCAGCGTTGCGGGGGGACTATACAATGAGCAGTTCTTC | CSVAGGLYNEQFF
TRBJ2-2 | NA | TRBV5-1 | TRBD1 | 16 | TGCGCCAGCAGCTGGACCGGGACAGGGATTCCCGGGGAGCTGTTTTTT | CASSWTGTGIPGELFF
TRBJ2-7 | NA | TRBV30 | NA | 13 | TGTGCCTGGTCCTCGGGGATCTCCTACGAGCAGTACTTC | CAWSSGISYEQYF
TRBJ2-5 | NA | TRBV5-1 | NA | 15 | TGCGCCAGCAGCTTTAGCGGAAATTACCAAGAGACCCAGTACTTC | CASSFSGNYQETQYF
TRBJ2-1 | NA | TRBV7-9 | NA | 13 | TGTGCCAGCAGCTTAGATGCGGACAATGAGCAGTTCTTC | CASSLDADNEQFF
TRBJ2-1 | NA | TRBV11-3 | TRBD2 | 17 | TGTGCCAGCAGCTTATCAGCAGGAGCGGGGGGGCCCAATGAGCAGTTCTTC | CASSLSAGAGGPNEQFF
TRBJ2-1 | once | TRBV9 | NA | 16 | TGTGCCAGCAGCGTAGTCCCCGGGGGAACCTACAATGAGCAGTTCTTC | CASSVVPGGTYNEQFF
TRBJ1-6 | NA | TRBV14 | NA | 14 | TGTGCCAGCAGCCACAGGGTTAAGAGTTCACCCCTCCACTTT | CASSHRVKSSPLHF
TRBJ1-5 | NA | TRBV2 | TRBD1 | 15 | TGTGCCAGCAGTGGAGGACAGGCCGAGTTTCAGCCCCAGCATTTT | CASSGGQAEFQPQHF
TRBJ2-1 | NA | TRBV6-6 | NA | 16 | TGTGCCAGCAGTTACGTGGGGAGTCTAGGATACAATGAGCAGTTCTTC | CASSYVGSLGYNEQFF
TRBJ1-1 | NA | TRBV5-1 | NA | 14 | TGCGCCAGCAGCTGGTACTCCAGGGACACTGAAGCTTTCTTT | CASSWYSRDTEAFF
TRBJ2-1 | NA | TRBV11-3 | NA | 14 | TGTGCCAGCAGCTTTTCTGGCTCGATAAATGAGCAGTTCTTC | CASSFSGSINEQFF
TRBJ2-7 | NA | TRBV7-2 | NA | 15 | TGTGCCAGCAGCCAGCTCGAACTCACAGGGCGCGAGCAGTACTTC | CASSQLELTGREQYF
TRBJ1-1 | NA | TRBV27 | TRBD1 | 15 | TGTGCCAGCAGTAGTACAGGGGTCCGGGGTGCTGAAGCTTTCTTT | CASSSTGVRGAEAFF
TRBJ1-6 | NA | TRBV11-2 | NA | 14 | TGTGCCAGCAGCCTGTTATCGGATAATTCACCCCTCCACTTT | CASSLLSDNSPLHF
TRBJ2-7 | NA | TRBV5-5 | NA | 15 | TGTGCCAGCAGCTTGGAACAGGCTAAAACCTACGAGCAGTACTTC | CASSLEQAKTYEQYF
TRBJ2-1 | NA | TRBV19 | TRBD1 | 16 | TGTGCCAGTAGTGCGGGTCGGGACAGGGCCTACAATGAGCAGTTCTTC | CASSAGRDRAYNEQFF
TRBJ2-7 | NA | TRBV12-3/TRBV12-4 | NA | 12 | TGTGCCAGCAGTCTAGGGGAGGACGAGCAGTACTTC | CASSLGEDEQYF
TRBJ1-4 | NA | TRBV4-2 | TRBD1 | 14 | TGTGCCAGCAGCCACGGGACAGGGGATCCCTTACTGTTTTTT | CASSHGTGDPLLFF
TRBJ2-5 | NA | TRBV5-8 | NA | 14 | TGTGCCAGCAGCCGACAGTTCCTCCAAGAGACCCAGTACTTC | CASSRQFLQETQYF
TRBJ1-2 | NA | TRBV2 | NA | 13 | TGTGCCAGCAGTGTGGCAGCTAACTATGGCTACACCTTC | CASSVAANYGYTF